This T cell receptor (beta chain) was observed in a study of vaccination and CD4 T cells after COVID-19. This CDR3 region has 15 residues. Germline-derived CDR1 and CDR2 are SNHLY and FYNNEI. The trim removed 6 bases at V and 4 bases at J, leaving 10 bases unmatched. The treatment here: roughly 10-day PBMC culture with coronavirus spike peptide pools or control peptides (ViraFEST assay). At the Johns Hopkins FTIC core, DNA taken from cultured CD4+ T cells was sequenced by way of the Oncomine TCR Beta short-read assay. Extraction of genomic DNA was performed on cultured CD4+ T cells. TCRdb ran MiXCR on the PCR reads and lists one entry per CDR3 protein. The sample contains some 18,000 distinct CDR3 sequences, roughly 56% of which appear only once. A remark on this clonotype: The antigen is not known.

Sample: CD4+ T cells from blood, cultured in vitro. The chain uses TRBV2 and TRBJ1-1, with 8 bases matching TRBD1. The TCR sequence derives from a human donor who had recovered from COVID-19. The DNA of the CDR3 is TGTGCCAGCAGGGATCAGGGGGCGGTTGGCACTGAAGCTTTCTTT. This codes for CASRDQGAVGTEAFF.